This T cell receptor (beta chain) emerged from a study of shared clonotypes between healthy human individuals. The CDR3 consists of 15 residues. Germline V CDR1 and CDR2: MDHEN, SYDVKM. Trimming shortened V by 2 bases and J by 4 bases, and 14 bases separated the two germline ends. The donor population consisted of healthy HIV-negative adults with no recent acute infections or vaccinations. Unsorted samples relied on about 86 million PBMCs, which served as the source of genomic DNA. Sequenced by immunoSEQ multiplex PCR; TCRdb stores in-frame clones only, minus some. The table has over 400,000 clones, approximately 81% seen once.

The source material was PBMCs. The chain employs TRBV28 and TRBJ1-1; no definite D call. This TCR was sampled from a woman aged 40 to 49 in good health. Some clones in this sample may be carry-over from other donors' samples. The CDR3 region is CASSLTPSLGTEAFF. DNA of the CDR3: TGTGCCAGCAGTTTAACACCATCTTTGGGCACTGAAGCTTTCTTT.